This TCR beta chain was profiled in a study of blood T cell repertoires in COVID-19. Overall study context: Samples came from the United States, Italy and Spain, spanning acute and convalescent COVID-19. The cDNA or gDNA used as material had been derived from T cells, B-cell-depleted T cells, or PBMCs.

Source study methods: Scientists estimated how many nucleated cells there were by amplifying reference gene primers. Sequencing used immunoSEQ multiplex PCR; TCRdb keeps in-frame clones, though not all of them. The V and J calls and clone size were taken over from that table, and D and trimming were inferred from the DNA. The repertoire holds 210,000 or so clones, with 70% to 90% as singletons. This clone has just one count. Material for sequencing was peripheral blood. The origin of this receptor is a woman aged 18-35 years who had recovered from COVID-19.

CDR3 amino acids: CASSFNLGPGTEAFF. In DNA form, the CDR3 reads TGTGCCAGCAGTTTTAATTTGGGCCCTGGCACTGAAGCTTTCTTT. The chain uses TRBV6-5 and TRBJ1-1; D not certain. V lost 4 bases, J lost 4 bases, and 16 bases lay in between. Germline V gene lookup returns CDR1 MNHEY and CDR2 SVGAGI. The CDR3 spans 15 residues.